These 21 T cell receptor beta chains were sequenced from one sample in a study of CD8 T cells in ankylosing spondylitis. Study-level findings and limits: A TCR beta motif of eight highly homologous variants appeared characteristic of ankylosing spondylitis blood.

Their specific antigens are unknown. TCRdb independently ran MiXCR on the 5' RACE reads; one entry per CDR3 protein. Seen here are 350,000 to 550,000 distinct CDR3 sequences, roughly 25% observed once, and the top ten hold roughly 0.9%. Sequences were obtained from blood, either unsorted or a sorted T cell fraction (not recorded which). These receptors all stem from a male donor with ankylosing spondylitis.

The rearrangement uses TRBV6-2 or TRBV6-3 and TRBJ1-1; no reliable D call. Germline CDR1 and CDR2: MNHEY and SVGEGT. Deletions cut 6 bases from V and 6 bases from J, with 11 bases between. This CDR3 contains 12 residues. The CDR3 nucleotides are TGTGCCAGCAGGCCCGATATCTCTGAAGCTTTCTTT. This encodes CASRPDISEAFF.

A single count supports this clonotype. CDR3 in DNA: TGTGCCAGCACAGGGGATGGGGGAGCTTCACCCCTCCACTTT. Translating gives CASTGDGGASPLHF. This chain uses TRBV9 with TRBJ1-6; possible D gene TRBD1, 6 bases. This CDR3 has 14 residues. Germline lookup yields CDR1 SGDLS and CDR2 YYNGEE. Trimming shortened V by 6 bases and J by 9 bases, and 16 bases separated the two germline ends.

The chain couples TRBV29-1 to TRBJ2-5, with 8 bases that match TRBD2. With 4 bases clipped from V and 3 bases from J, the junction kept 1 base outside the gene matches. This CDR3 has 12 amino acids. The germline V gene encodes CDR1 SQVTM and CDR2 ANQGSEA. CDR3 DNA: TGCAGCGTTGTCGGGAGGGAAGAGACCCAGTACTTC. This gives the protein CSVVGREETQYF.

The V call is TRBV29-1, the J call TRBJ1-1; maybe TRBD1 (6 bases). CDR1 and CDR2 from the germline V gene are SQVTM and ANQGSEA. The V end lost 7 bases, the J end lost 0 bases, and 12 bases lay between the germline ends. The CDR3 length is 13 residues. As DNA, the CDR3 is TGCAGCGCTAACAGGGAGATGAACACTGAAGCTTTCTTT. Protein sequence: CSANREMNTEAFF.

V gene TRBV29-1 combines with J gene TRBJ2-3, with D perhaps TRBD1 or TRBD2 (5 bases each). CDR1 is SQVTM and CDR2 is ANQGSEA in the germline V gene. V was cut by 5 bases and J by 4 bases, with 16 bases left in between. The CDR3 is 14 residues long. CDR3 protein: CSVIHRGQADTQYF. CDR3 nucleotides: TGCAGCGTTATTCACCGGGGCCAGGCAGATACGCAGTATTTT.

The chain is built from TRBV2 and TRBJ1-3; tentatively, D is TRBD1 (6 bases). Germline V CDR1 and CDR2: SNHLY, FYNNEI. The CDR3 sequence is 14 residues long. Trimming stripped 5 bases from V and 4 bases from J, with 12 bases between. DNA of the CDR3: TGTGCCAGCAGTCGAATGGGGGCAGGAAACACCATATATTTT. It encodes CASSRMGAGNTIYF. The whole variable domain, remainder taken from reference TRBV2 and TRBJ1-3, is EPEVTQTPSHQVTQMGQEVILRCVPISNHLYFYWYRQILGQKVEFLVSFYNNEISEKSEIFDDQFSVERPDGSNFTLKIRSTKLEDSAMYFCASSRMGAGNTIYFGEGSWLTVV.

The chain has TRBV20-1 and TRBJ2-5; D call uncertain. With 5 bases removed from V and 2 bases from J, the gap between germline ends came to 9 bases. Germline V lookup: CDR1 DFQATT, CDR2 SNEGSKA (reference sequence). The CDR3 totals 12 residues. CDR3: CSAPRPQETQYF. CDR3 bases: TGCAGTGCTCCCCGGCCGCAAGAGACCCAGTACTTC.

The chain joins TRBV2 to TRBJ2-6, with unresolved D. The CDR3 contains 15 residues. Germline CDR1 and CDR2: SNHLY and FYNNEI. V lost 5 bases and J 2 bases, leaving 10 bases between the germline ends. The CDR3 is CASSRNTPGANVLTF. CDR3 nucleotides: TGTGCCAGCAGTAGAAACACCCCTGGGGCCAACGTCCTGACTTTC.

V is TRBV10-3 and J is TRBJ1-1; D unclear. There are 14 residues in the CDR3. Germline CDR1 ENHRY, CDR2 SYGVKD. Trimming removed 3 bases from V and 1 base from J, with 9 bases in between. The CDR3 DNA reads TGTGCCATCAGTGAAGGTGGGCGGAACACTGAAGCTTTCTTT. Translating it yields CAISEGGRNTEAFF.

This chain links TRBV12-3 or TRBV12-4 with TRBJ1-3; D is possibly TRBD1 (5 bases). This CDR3 contains 15 residues. Trimming took 9 bases from V and 0 from J, leaving 15 bases between them. The CDR3 region is CASARDSNSGNTIYF. The DNA of the CDR3 is TGTGCCAGTGCCCGGGACTCCAACTCTGGAAACACCATATATTTT.

The rearrangement joins TRBV20-1 to TRBJ1-2, with D maybe TRBD1 (6 bases). Deletions cut 6 bases from V and 2 bases from J, with 13 bases between. CDR1 DFQATT and CDR2 SNEGSKA come from the germline V gene (reference sequence). CDR3 length: 13 residues. The CDR3, as DNA: TGCAGTGCCGAAAGGACAGCCAACTATGGCTACACCTTC. Its protein product is CSAERTANYGYTF.

The V gene is TRBV11-3, the J gene TRBJ2-3; 10 bases line up with TRBD2. V shed 6 bases and J 4 bases; nucleotides not matched to a gene: 10. CDR1 and CDR2 from the germline V gene are SGHNT and YENEEA. The CDR3 spans 16 residues. CDR3 coding DNA: TGTGCCAGCAGTCTAAGCCTAGCGGGAGACCCAGATACGCAGTATTTT. Residues: CASSLSLAGDPDTQYF.

This chain uses TRBV25-1 with TRBJ2-1; D possibly corresponds to TRBD2 (7 bases). V lost 6 bases and J 0 bases, leaving 18 bases between the germline ends. CDR3 length equals 17 residues. Germline V gene sequence: CDR1 MGHDK, CDR2 SYGVNS. This chain's CDR3 is CASSPEGGISSYNEQFF. In DNA form, the CDR3 reads TGTGCCAGCAGCCCTGAGGGGGGGATAAGCTCCTACAATGAGCAGTTCTTC.

In its sample, this clonotype was seen a few times. The chain links TRBV11-3 to TRBJ2-3; D may be TRBD1 or TRBD2 (6 bases each). This CDR3 comprises 14 residues. The ends were cut back, 5 bases at V and 4 bases at J, with 13 bases in the middle. From germline, CDR1 is SGHNT and CDR2 YENEEA. The CDR3 is CASSPGASSDTQYF. In DNA form, the CDR3 reads TGTGCCAGCAGCCCGGGGGCTAGCTCAGATACGCAGTATTTT.

The V and J genes are TRBV2 and TRBJ2-7; possibly TRBD2 for D (6 bases). V lost 1 base to trimming and J lost 7 bases, with 8 bases between them. This CDR3 is 12 amino acids long. Germline V gives CDR1 SNHLY, CDR2 FYNNEI. The CDR3 reads CASSEVGTEQYV. The CDR3 DNA reads TGTGCCAGCAGTGAAGTAGGGACTGAGCAGTACGTC.

The chain uses TRBV20-1 and TRBJ2-3; no firm D call. Deletions cut 3 bases from V and 1 base from J, with 11 bases between. In germline, CDR1 is DFQATT, CDR2 SNEGSKA (reference sequence). The CDR3 length is 14 residues. Here the CDR3 reads CSASWGFGTDTQYF. The CDR3 DNA reads TGCAGTGCTAGCTGGGGATTCGGCACAGATACGCAGTATTTT.

The genes are TRBV27 and TRBJ2-5; TRBD1 or TRBD2 may be the D gene (5 bases each). CDR1 is MNHEY and CDR2 is SMNVEV in the germline V gene (reference sequence). The CDR3 has 14 amino acids. V lost 4 bases and J lost 5, with 14 bases in between. The DNA for the CDR3 is TGTGCCAGCAGTTACAGTGGGACGCGTGAGACCCAGTACTTC. This encodes CASSYSGTRETQYF.

V gene TRBV10-3 combines with J gene TRBJ1-1; no clear D. Germline V gene lookup returns CDR1 ENHRY and CDR2 SYGVKD. The CDR3 length is 14 residues. With 3 bases removed from V and 3 bases from J, the gap between germline ends came to 11 bases. The CDR3 bases are TGTGCCATCAGTGAATATGGGGAGGACACTGAAGCTTTCTTT. This encodes CAISEYGEDTEAFF.

There are a few counts of this clonotype. V gene TRBV6-4 combines with J gene TRBJ1-2; no clear D gene. This CDR3 is built from 12 residues. The V end was cut by 0 bases, the J end by 13 bases, with 12 bases between. Germline V gives CDR1 MRHNA, CDR2 SNTAGT. The CDR3 bases are TGTGCCAGCAGTGACTCGAACGGCTCGCGCACCTTC. Translation gives CASSDSNGSRTF.

The rearrangement joins TRBV5-1 to TRBJ2-2; D gene unclear. The V end lost 5 bases, the J end lost 2 bases, and 16 bases lay between the germline ends. The germline V gene has CDR1 SGHRS and CDR2 YFSETQ. This CDR3 has 16 residues. The CDR3: CASRWMEWDNTGELFF. CDR3 in DNA: TGCGCCAGCAGGTGGATGGAGTGGGATAACACCGGGGAGCTGTTTTTT.

The chain carries TRBV20-1 and TRBJ2-1; perhaps TRBD2 as D (6 bases). Trimming took 4 bases from V and 6 from J, leaving 13 bases between them. The CDR3 is 13 amino acids. The germline V gene encodes CDR1 DFQATT and CDR2 SNEGSKA (reference sequence). The CDR3 region has the DNA TGCAGTGCTAACGGACTATGGGTCAATGAGCAGTTCTTC. This codes for CSANGLWVNEQFF.